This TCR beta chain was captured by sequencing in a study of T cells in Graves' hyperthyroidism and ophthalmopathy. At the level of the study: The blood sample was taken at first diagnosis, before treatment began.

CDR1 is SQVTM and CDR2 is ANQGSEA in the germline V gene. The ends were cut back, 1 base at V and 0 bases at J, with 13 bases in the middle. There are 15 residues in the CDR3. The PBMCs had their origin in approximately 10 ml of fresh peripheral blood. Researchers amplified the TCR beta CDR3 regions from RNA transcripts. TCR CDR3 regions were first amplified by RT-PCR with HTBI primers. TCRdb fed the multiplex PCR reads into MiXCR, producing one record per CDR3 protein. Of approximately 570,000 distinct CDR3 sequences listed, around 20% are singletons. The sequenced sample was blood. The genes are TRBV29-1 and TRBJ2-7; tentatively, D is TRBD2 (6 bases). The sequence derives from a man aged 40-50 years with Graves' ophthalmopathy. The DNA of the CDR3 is TGCAGCGTTGAAGTGGGAGGCCCCTTCTCCTACGAGCAGTACTTC. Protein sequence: CSVEVGGPFSYEQYF.